A single sample is the source of the 15 T cell receptor beta chains below, sequenced in a study of prognosis after radiotherapy for stage I lung cancer. Template was genomic DNA; TCR beta CDR3 amplified in two multiplex PCR rounds. Specific primers for each TRBV and TRBJ gene were what first-round PCR used. TCRdb passed the multiplex PCR reads through MiXCR, listing each CDR3 protein once. Altogether 50,000 to 75,000 distinct CDR3 sequences are present, around 27% being singletons, with the ten largest covering 6.5% to 8.5%. The material was PBMCs, obtained before or after stereotactic body radiation therapy (not recorded which). All receptors derive from a donor at least 50 years old with non-small cell lung cancer.

This clonotype was recorded many times. The DNA for the CDR3 is TGTGCCAGCAGTGTTTTGAACACTGAAGCTTTCTTT. Translating gives CASSVLNTEAFF. V usage is TRBV6-1 and J usage is TRBJ1-1; no reliable D call. Germline V gene lookup returns CDR1 MNHNS and CDR2 SASEGT. The length of the CDR3 is 12 residues. The V end was cut by 4 bases, the J end by 0 bases, with 3 bases between.

Of note for this clonotype: It differs at one base from a far larger clone, so likely a read error. The chain has TRBV6-4 and TRBJ1-5; 9 bases match TRBD1. The length of the CDR3 is 16 residues. Trimming at V came to 3 bases and at J to 5 bases, leaving 8 bases not matched to a gene. Germline loops: CDR1 MRHNA, CDR2 SNTAGT. CDR3 bases: TGTGCCAGCAGTGAACGGACAGGGGACCTCTATCAGCCCCAGCATTTT. Translated, it gives CASSERTGDLYQPQHF.

Remarks on this clonotype: The junction departs from germline at one end; a sequencing error may be responsible. The rearrangement joins TRBV9 to TRBJ1-2; D is undetermined. The V gene's germline CDR1 is SGDLS and CDR2 YYNGEE. There are 13 residues in the CDR3. The CDR3 here is CASSGALVYGYTF. CDR3 sequence (DNA): TGTGCCAGTAGCGGAGCTCTAGTCTATGGCTACACCTTC.

Concerning this clonotype: A much larger clone differs by one base, so this may be a read error. The gene calls are TRBV5-4 and TRBJ1-6; perhaps TRBD1 as D (5 bases). Germline CDR1 is SGHNT and CDR2 is YYREEE (reference sequence). The CDR3 contains 16 residues. V lost 4 bases and J lost 6, with 17 bases in between. In DNA form, the CDR3 reads TGTGCCAGCAGCCGGGGGGGAGGAACCTGTAATTCACCCCTCCACTTT. Its protein product is CASSRGGGTCNSPLHF.

This clonotype appeared many times. The chain has TRBV19 and TRBJ1-5; TRBD1 might be the D (5 bases). Trimming pared 4 bases from V and 4 bases from J, leaving 14 bases between. The CDR3 covers 15 residues. Germline CDR1 is LNHDA and CDR2 is SQIVND (reference sequence). The CDR3 region has the DNA TGTGCCAGTAGTAGGGCCGGGGCAGTAAATCAGCCCCAGCATTTT. Protein: CASSRAGAVNQPQHF. Full variable domain (missing parts from reference TRBV19 and TRBJ1-5): DGGITQSPKYLFRKEGQNVTLSCEQNLNHDAMYWYRQDPGQGLRLIYYSQIVNDFQKGDIAEGYSVSREKKESFPLTVTSAQKNPTAFYLCASSRAGAVNQPQHFGDGTRLSIL.

This clonotype was recorded at least ten times. The chain employs TRBV6-1 and TRBJ2-1; 11 bases fit TRBD2. The CDR3 extends over 16 amino acids. V was clipped by 4 bases and J by 8 bases; unmatched bases: 10. Germline V gene lookup returns CDR1 MNHNS and CDR2 SASEGT. CDR3 sequence: CASSVGLAGGQHEQFF. Written as DNA, the CDR3 is TGTGCCAGCAGTGTGGGTTTAGCGGGGGGGCAGCATGAGCAGTTCTTC.

This clonotype occurred many times. This chain uses TRBV7-2 with TRBJ1-4, with a tentative D call TRBD1 (5 bases). CDR3 size: 15 residues. Germline-derived CDR1 and CDR2 are SGHTA and FQGNSA. V was cut by 1 base and J by 8 bases, with 14 bases left in between. The CDR3 loop is CASSLDSSGPEKLFF. CDR3 DNA: TGTGCCAGCAGCTTAGATTCGTCAGGGCCCGAAAAACTGTTTTTT.

This clonotype was seen at least ten times. This chain uses TRBV28 with TRBJ2-7, with 10 bases lining up with TRBD1. V trimming: 6 bases; J trimming: 4 bases; junction bases outside the gene matches: 12. Per the germline V gene, CDR1 is MDHEN and CDR2 is SYDVKM. The CDR3 covers 16 residues. The CDR3 DNA reads TGTGCCAGCAGCTCAAACGGGGACAGGGGTTGGTACGAGCAGTACTTC. This sequence encodes CASSSNGDRGWYEQYF.

Ten or more counts support this clonotype. At one end, the junction sequence differs from germline, possibly due to a read error. The chain uses TRBV12-3 or TRBV12-4 and TRBJ2-5, with TRBD1 as a possible D gene (6 bases). The CDR3 has 12 amino acids. Written as DNA, the CDR3 is TGTGCCGGCAGGCGAAGGGGGGAGACCCAGTACTTC. It is translated as CAGRRRGETQYF.

This clonotype was recorded many times. The rearrangement links TRBV7-9 to TRBJ1-3, with D perhaps TRBD1 (5 bases). CDR3 size: 15 residues. Looked up from germline, CDR1 is SEHNR and CDR2 is FQNEAQ (reference sequence). Trimming took off 5 bases at V and 0 bases at J, with 11 bases between the two ends. Here the CDR3 DNA reads TGTGCCAGCAGCCAGGGACGGAACTCTGGAAACACCATATATTTT. Residues: CASSQGRNSGNTIYF.

This clonotype showed up many times. The genes are TRBV5-1 and TRBJ2-5, with 9 bases fitting TRBD2. CDR3 size: 16 residues. The germline V gene has CDR1 SGHRS and CDR2 YFSETQ. The V and J ends lost 1 base and 0 bases, in that order; junction bases with no gene match: 4. Written as DNA, the CDR3 is TGCGCCAGCAGCTTGACGTCTAGCGGGGACCAAGAGACCCAGTACTTC. It is translated as CASSLTSSGDQETQYF. Supplemented by reference TRBV5-1 and TRBJ2-5, the full variable domain reads KAGVTQTPRYLIKTRGQQVTLSCSPISGHRSVSWYQQTPGQGLQFLFEYFSETQRNKGNFPGRFSGRQFSNSRSEMNVSTLELGDSALYLCASSLTSSGDQETQYFGPGTRLLVL.

Only a few counts were recorded for this clonotype. The chain joins TRBV20-1 to TRBJ2-5, with D tentatively TRBD2 (6 bases). Germline CDR1 DFQATT, CDR2 SNEGSKA (reference sequence). The CDR3 loop spans 14 amino acids. V lost 6 bases to trimming and J lost 3 bases, with 17 bases between them. The CDR3 loop is CSARRDSSEETQYF. The DNA for the CDR3 is TGCAGTGCCCGGCGGGATAGTAGCGAAGAGACCCAGTACTTC.

This clonotype was counted at least ten times. The chain's CDR3 is CASSFDGTGGPGANVLTF. The CDR3 DNA follows: TGTGCCAGCAGCTTTGACGGGACAGGGGGACCTGGGGCCAACGTCCTGACTTTC. V is TRBV13 and J is TRBJ2-6, with TRBD1 identical over 11 bases. The CDR3 sequence is 18 residues long. Per the germline V gene, CDR1 is PRHDT and CDR2 is FYEKMQ (reference sequence). Losses at the gene ends were 3 bases for V and 2 bases for J; bases not matched to a gene: 6.

The table lists this clonotype with many counts. The J gene is TRBJ1-4, the V gene TRBV11-2, with 8 bases fitting TRBD1. Germline values: CDR1 SGHAT, CDR2 FQNNGV. This CDR3 has 18 residues. J lost 1 base, V lost 4 bases, and 11 bases had no gene match. CDR3 DNA sequence: TGTGCCAGCAGCTCCCTGCTCACAGGGGGAGGAACTAATGAAAAACTGTTTTTT. It encodes CASSSLLTGGGTNEKLFF.

This clonotype was observed at least ten times. The chain combines TRBV7-3 with TRBJ2-1, with D hard to call. Per the germline V gene, CDR1 is SGHTA and CDR2 is FQGTGA. Trimming stripped 4 bases from V and 1 base from J, with 5 bases between. The CDR3 length is 13 residues. The CDR3 region has the DNA TGTGCCAGCAGCTCTAATTCCTACAATGAGCAGTTCTTC. Protein: CASSSNSYNEQFF.